The subject of this entry is one T cell receptor beta chain. What it recognizes is unknown. The entry originates in a study of T cells after yellow fever vaccination. There are 15 residues in the CDR3. After removal of 6 bases from V and 1 base from J, the junction contained 4 bases not matched to a gene. Germline assignment: CDR1 SGHTA and CDR2 FQGTGA. TCRdb independently ran MiXCR on the 5' RACE reads; one entry per CDR3 protein. This sample has about 630,000 distinct CDR3 sequences; roughly an eighth occur once, and the top ten carry under 15%. Study-level findings and limits: Bulk-population clonotypes that are abundant could appear as contaminants in FACS-sorted repertoires. Clones that expanded after primary vaccination mostly reappeared after the booster (over 95% CD4, roughly 90% CD8).

The specimen was PBMCs, collected on the day of the yellow fever booster vaccination. The TCR was taken from a young man who received the YFV17D yellow fever vaccine. This chain connects TRBV7-3 to TRBJ2-2; 8 bases align to TRBD2. In DNA form, the CDR3 reads TGTGCCAGCAGAAAAAGCGGGGGGAACACCGGGGAGCTGTTTTTT. It encodes CASRKSGGNTGELFF.